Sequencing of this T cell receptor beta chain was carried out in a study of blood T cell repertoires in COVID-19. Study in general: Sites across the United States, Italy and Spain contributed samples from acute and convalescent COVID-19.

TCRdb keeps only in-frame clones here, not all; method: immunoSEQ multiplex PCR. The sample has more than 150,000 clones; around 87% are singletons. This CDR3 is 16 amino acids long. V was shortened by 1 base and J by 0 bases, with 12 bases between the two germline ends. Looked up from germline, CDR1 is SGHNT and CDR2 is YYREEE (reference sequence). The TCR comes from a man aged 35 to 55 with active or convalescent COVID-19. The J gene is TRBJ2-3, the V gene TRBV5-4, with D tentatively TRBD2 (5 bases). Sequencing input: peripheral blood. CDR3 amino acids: CASSLFTGTSTDTQYF. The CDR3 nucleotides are TGTGCCAGCAGCTTGTTCACGGGAACTAGCACAGATACGCAGTATTTT.